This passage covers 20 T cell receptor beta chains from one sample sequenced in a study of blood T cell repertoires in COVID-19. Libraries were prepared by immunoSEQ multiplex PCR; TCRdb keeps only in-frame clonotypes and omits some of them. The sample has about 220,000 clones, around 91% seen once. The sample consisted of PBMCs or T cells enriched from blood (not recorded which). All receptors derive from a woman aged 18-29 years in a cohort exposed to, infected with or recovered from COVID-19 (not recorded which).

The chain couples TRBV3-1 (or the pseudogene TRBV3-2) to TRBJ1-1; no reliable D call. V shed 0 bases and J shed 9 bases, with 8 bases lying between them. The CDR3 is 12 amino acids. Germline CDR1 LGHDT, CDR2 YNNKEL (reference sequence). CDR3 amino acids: CASSQDTRKAFF. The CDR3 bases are TGTGCCAGCAGCCAAGACACCAGAAAAGCTTTCTTT.

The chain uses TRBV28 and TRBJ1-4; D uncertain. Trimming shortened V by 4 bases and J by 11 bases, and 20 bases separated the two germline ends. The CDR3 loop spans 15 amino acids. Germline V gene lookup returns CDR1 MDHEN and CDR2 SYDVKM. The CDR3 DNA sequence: TGTGCCAGCAGTTATCGACGGGAACCCGTGTGGAAACTGTTTTTT. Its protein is CASSYRREPVWKLFF.

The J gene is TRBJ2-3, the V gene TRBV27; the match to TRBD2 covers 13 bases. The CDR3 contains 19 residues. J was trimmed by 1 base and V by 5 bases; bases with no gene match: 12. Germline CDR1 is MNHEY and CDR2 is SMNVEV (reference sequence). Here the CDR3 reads CASSVLPLGLAGGTDTQYF. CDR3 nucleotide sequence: TGTGCCAGCAGTGTACTCCCTCTTGGACTAGCGGGGGGCACAGATACGCAGTATTTT.

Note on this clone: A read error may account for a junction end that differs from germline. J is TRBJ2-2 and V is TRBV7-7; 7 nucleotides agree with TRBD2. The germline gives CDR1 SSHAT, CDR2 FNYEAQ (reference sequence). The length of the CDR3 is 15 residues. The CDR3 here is CASSPGGTNTGELFF. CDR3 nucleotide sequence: TGTGCTAGCAGCCCCGGGGGGACGAACACCGGGGAGCTGTTTTTT.

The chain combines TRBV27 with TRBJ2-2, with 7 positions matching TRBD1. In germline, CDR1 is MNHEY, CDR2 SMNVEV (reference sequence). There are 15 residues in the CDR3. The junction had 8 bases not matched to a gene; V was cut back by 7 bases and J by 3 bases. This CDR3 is CASTIGDSYTGELFF. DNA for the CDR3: TGTGCCAGCACTATCGGGGACAGTTACACCGGGGAGCTGTTTTTT.

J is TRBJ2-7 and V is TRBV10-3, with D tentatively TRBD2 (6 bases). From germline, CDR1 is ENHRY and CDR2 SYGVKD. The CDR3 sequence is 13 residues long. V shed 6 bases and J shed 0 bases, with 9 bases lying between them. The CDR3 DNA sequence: TGTGCCATCAGCCCGGGAGCCTCCTACGAGCAGTACTTC. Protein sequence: CAISPGASYEQYF.

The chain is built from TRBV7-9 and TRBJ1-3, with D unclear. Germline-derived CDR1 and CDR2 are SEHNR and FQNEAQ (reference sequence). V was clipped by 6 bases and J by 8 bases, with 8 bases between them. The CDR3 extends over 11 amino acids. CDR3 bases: TGTGCCAGCAGTCAAGAGTACACCATATATTTT. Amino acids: CASSQEYTIYF.

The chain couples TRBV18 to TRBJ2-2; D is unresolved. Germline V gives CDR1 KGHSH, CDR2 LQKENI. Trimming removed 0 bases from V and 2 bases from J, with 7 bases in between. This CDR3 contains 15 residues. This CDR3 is CASSPPSVNTGELFF. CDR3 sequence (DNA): TGTGCCAGCTCACCACCGTCGGTTAACACCGGGGAGCTGTTTTTT.

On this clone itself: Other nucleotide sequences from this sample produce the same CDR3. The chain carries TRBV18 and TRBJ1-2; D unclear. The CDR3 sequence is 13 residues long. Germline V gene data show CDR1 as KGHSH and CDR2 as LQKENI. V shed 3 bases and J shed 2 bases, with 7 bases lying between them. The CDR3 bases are TGTGCCAGCTCACCGGAACAGAACTATGGCTACACCTTC. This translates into CASSPEQNYGYTF.

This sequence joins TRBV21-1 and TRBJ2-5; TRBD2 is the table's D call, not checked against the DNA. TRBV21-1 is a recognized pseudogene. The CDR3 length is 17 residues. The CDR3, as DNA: TGTGCCAGCAGCAAACAACCTAGCGGGGACTTCCAAGAGACCCAGTACTTC. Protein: CASSKQPSGDFQETQYF.

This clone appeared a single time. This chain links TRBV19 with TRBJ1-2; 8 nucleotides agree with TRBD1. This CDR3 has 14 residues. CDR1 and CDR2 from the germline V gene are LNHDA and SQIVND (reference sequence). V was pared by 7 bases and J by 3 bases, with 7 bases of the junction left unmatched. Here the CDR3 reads CASTLDREDYGYTF. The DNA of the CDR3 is TGTGCCAGTACCCTGGACAGGGAGGACTATGGCTACACCTTC.

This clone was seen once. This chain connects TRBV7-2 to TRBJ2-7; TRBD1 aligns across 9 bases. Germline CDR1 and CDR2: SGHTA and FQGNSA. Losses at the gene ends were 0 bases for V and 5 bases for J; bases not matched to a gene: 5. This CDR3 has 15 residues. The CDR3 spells CASSLARTGGDEQYF. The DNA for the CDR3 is TGTGCCAGCAGCTTAGCGCGAACAGGGGGCGACGAGCAGTACTTC.

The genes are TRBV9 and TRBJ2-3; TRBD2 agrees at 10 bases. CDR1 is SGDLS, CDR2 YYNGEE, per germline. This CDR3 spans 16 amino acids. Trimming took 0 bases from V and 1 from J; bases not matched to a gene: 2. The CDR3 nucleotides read TGTGCCAGCAGCGTAGCCGGGACTAGCGGCACAGATACGCAGTATTTT. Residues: CASSVAGTSGTDTQYF. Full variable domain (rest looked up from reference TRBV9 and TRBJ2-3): DSGVTQTPKHLITATGQRVTLRCSPRSGDLSVYWYQQSLDQGLQFLIQYYNGEERAKGNILERFSAQQFPDLHSELNLSSLELGDSALYFCASSVAGTSGTDTQYFGPGTRLTVL.

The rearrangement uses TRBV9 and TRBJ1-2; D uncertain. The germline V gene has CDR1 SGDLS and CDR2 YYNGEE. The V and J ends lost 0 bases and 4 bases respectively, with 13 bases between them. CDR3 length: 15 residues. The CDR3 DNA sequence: TGTGCCAGCAGCGTAGGAGGTGAAGGGAGCTATGGCTACACCTTC. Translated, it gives CASSVGGEGSYGYTF.

The chain's CDR3 is CASSSAGQSNEQFF. The CDR3, as DNA: TGTGCCAGCAGCTCCGCGGGACAGAGTAATGAGCAGTTCTTC. V gene TRBV11-3 combines with J gene TRBJ2-1; the D gene is possibly TRBD1 (7 bases). The CDR3 runs 14 residues. Trimming shortened V by 4 bases and J by 7 bases, and 14 bases separated the two germline ends. Looked up from germline, CDR1 is SGHNT and CDR2 is YENEEA.

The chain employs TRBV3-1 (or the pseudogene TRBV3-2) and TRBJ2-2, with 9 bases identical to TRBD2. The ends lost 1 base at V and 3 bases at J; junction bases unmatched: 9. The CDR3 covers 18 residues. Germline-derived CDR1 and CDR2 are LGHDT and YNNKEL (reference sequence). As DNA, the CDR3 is TGTGCCAGCAGCCAAGGAAGGGGCGGGAGGGCCGACACCGGGGAGCTGTTTTTT. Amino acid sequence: CASSQGRGGRADTGELFF.

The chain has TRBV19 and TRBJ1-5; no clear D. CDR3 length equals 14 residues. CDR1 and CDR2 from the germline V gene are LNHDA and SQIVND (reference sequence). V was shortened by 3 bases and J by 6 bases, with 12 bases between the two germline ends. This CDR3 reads CASSIGGSAQPQHF. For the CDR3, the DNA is TGTGCCAGTAGTATTGGAGGGTCGGCTCAGCCCCAGCATTTT.

The CDR3 region is CATSDPSRSGANVLTF. CDR3 sequence (DNA): TGTGCCACCAGTGATCCCTCGCGCTCTGGGGCCAACGTCCTGACTTTC. V usage is TRBV24-1 and J usage is TRBJ2-6; D is unresolved. Germline assignment: CDR1 KGHDR and CDR2 SFDVKD. The CDR3 is made up of 16 amino acids. Trimming cost V 3 bases and J 0 bases, with 8 bases left between them.

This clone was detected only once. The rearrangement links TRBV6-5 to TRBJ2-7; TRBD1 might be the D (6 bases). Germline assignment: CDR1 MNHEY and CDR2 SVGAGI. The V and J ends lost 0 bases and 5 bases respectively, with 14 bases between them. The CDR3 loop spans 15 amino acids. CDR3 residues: CASSYSKQGHHEQYF. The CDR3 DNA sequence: TGTGCCAGCAGTTACTCTAAACAGGGTCACCACGAGCAGTACTTC.

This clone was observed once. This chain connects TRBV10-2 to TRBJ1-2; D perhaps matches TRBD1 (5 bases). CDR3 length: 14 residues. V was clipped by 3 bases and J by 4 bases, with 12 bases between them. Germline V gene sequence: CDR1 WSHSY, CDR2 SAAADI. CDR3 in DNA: TGCGCCAGCAGTGAAGCCAGGGTTGGCTATGGCTACACCTTC. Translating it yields CASSEARVGYGYTF.